This TCR beta chain was recorded in a study of blood T cell repertoires in COVID-19. This table comes from immunoSEQ multiplex PCR, and its TCRdb copy is limited to in-frame clones, with some not included. The sample carries roughly 62,000 clones, around 87% recorded once. The germline CDR1 and CDR2 sequences are SQVTM and ANQGSEA. This CDR3 comprises 13 residues. V was clipped by 2 bases and J by 5 bases, with 12 bases between them. The source is a human donor with acute or convalescent COVID-19. The donor label of this sample is uncertain. This chain uses TRBV29-1 with TRBJ1-2, with D unresolved. Source material: peripheral blood. CDR3: CSVETGVGYGYTF. The CDR3 nucleotides are TGCAGCGTTGAAACTGGTGTTGGTTATGGCTACACCTTC.